The rows below give T cell receptor beta chains drawn from one sample of a study of control samples from healthy donors and cancer patients. Generated by immunoSEQ multiplex PCR, the TCRdb table keeps only in-frame clones and is missing some. The sample lists about 190,000 clones, 91% seen once, with 1.5% to 2% in the top ten. Specimen: blood. These receptors were taken from a man aged 25-45 years in good health. CDR3s include the opening cysteine and the closing phenylalanine or tryptophan. A D gene is named only where the DNA matches it firmly. Clone size is not always given. Where it is, it says once, few, many or a class for expanded clones.

TRBJ2-2,TRBV19,-,-,TGTGCCAGTAGAGATCAACCGAACACCGGGGAGCTGTTTTTT,CASRDQPNTGELFF
TRBJ2-3,TRBV6-5,-,-,TGTGCCACAGTCCCTCAGACATCTAGCACAGATACGCAGTATTTT,CATVPQTSSTDTQYF
TRBJ1-3,TRBV11-2,-,-,TGTGCCAGCAGTTCGGGGGTGGGCTCTGGAAACACCATATATTTT,CASSSGVGSGNTIYF
TRBJ1-3,TRBV6-5,once,-,TGTGCCAGCAGCCCGACAGACCGCTCTGGAAACACCATATATTTT,CASSPTDRSGNTIYF
TRBJ2-3,TRBV7-3,-,TRBD2,TGTGCCAGCAGCCCAAGGGCGGGGGGGCCTGATACGCAGTATTTT,CASSPRAGGPDTQYF
TRBJ1-1,TRBV10-3,-,TRBD1,TGTGCCATCAGGAACGGACAGGGGAACACTGAAGCTTTCTTT,CAIRNGQGNTEAFF
TRBJ2-7,TRBV3-1/TRBV3-2,-,TRBD2,TGTGCCAGCAGCCGGGGGACTAGCGGTCTTAGCTCCTACGAGCAGTACTTC,CASSRGTSGLSSYEQYF
TRBJ2-1,TRBV24-1,-,-,TGTGCCACCAGTGATCAAGCGGGTTACAATGAGCAGTTCTTC,CATSDQAGYNEQFF
TRBJ1-1,TRBV7-3,-,TRBD1,TGTGCCAGCAGCTTAACGGGACAGGGGGTTGGGAGCACTGAAGCTTTCTTT,CASSLTGQGVGSTEAFF
TRBJ1-5,TRBV19,-,-,TGTGCCAGTAGTAACCGGGACTACGATCAGCCCCAGCATTTT,CASSNRDYDQPQHF
TRBJ1-5,TRBV2,-,-,TGTGCCAGCAGTGATGGAGGGCAGCCCCAGCATTTT,CASSDGGQPQHF